These T cell receptor beta chains were read from a single sample in a study of T-cell memory formation after mild COVID-19. TCRdb reanalysed the 5' RACE reads using MiXCR and keeps one entry per CDR3 protein. This table holds 150,000 to 200,000 distinct CDR3 sequences, about a fifth found once. The sample comprised PBMCs or a T cell subset sorted from them (not recorded which). The receptors were sampled from an adult woman who had mild COVID-19 (a few samples of this study predate the infection). Cell type and time point are not known. Each CDR3 is given without its conserved first and last residue.

>TRBJ1-3|TRBV11-2
ASIPWGNLDESIY
>TRBJ2-3|TRBV7-7
ASSLAVLRVRGQY
>TRBJ1-4|TRBV20-1
SAREQGDGEKLF
>TRBJ2-7|TRBV7-9
ASSPSGGAWEQY
>TRBJ2-1|TRBV7-9
ASSLSGGGSNEQF
>TRBJ2-5|TRBV7-8
ASSLAGNRGAGETQY
>TRBJ2-1|TRBV12-3/TRBV12-4
ASSTSVLYNEQF
>TRBJ2-3|TRBV6-5
ASTPVGGDTQY
>TRBJ1-1|TRBV29-1
SVPRTGENTEAF
>TRBJ2-1|TRBV7-9
ASSPPTSPSYNEQF
>TRBJ2-1|TRBV6-4
ASSGLAGNNEQF
>TRBJ2-3|TRBV27
ASSWTGGSLYTDTQY
>TRBJ2-5|TRBV4-3
ASSQDPRGASLETQY
>TRBJ2-1|TRBV15
ATSREGDRGNEQF
>TRBJ1-2|TRBV9
ASSVVGFAGVHYGYT
>TRBJ2-3|TRBV24-1
ATSDLADTQY
>TRBJ2-1|TRBV5-1
ASSTQRSSGGSYNEQF
>TRBJ1-3|TRBV5-1
ASSERGPGPGNTIY
>TRBJ2-1|TRBV7-8
ASSPGEGVLSGPT
>TRBJ2-3|TRBV2
ASSASSGSLPDTQY
>TRBJ2-1|TRBV20-1
SASEGEQF
>TRBJ2-7|TRBV9
ASSEGTGGYEQY
>TRBJ1-5|TRBV19
ASSIGVQPQH
>TRBJ2-1|TRBV7-9
ASSPRTSGIPYNEQF
>TRBJ2-3|TRBV7-9
ASSLSGLAGGRFDTQY
>TRBJ2-7|TRBV4-2
ASSRGTSGTYEQY
>TRBJ1-2|TRBV3-1
ASSQQTGGHGYT
>TRBJ1-4|TRBV29-1
SALRDRGTNEKLF
>TRBJ2-3|TRBV9
ASSGLASGSSSDTQY
>TRBJ1-6|TRBV7-2
ASSPGVGAASPLH
>TRBJ1-2|TRBV30
AWSYQENYGYT
>TRBJ1-1|TRBV5-1
ASSQRQGPNTEAF
>TRBJ1-2|TRBV7-8
ASSPLRNYGYT
>TRBJ2-5|TRBV4-1
ASSQGYVGGEETQY
>TRBJ2-1|TRBV30
AWSPSSGVTYNEQF
>TRBJ2-2|TRBV7-8
ASSLATDYTGELF
>TRBJ2-7|TRBV7-2
ASSLAGDPGPYLYEQY
>TRBJ2-1|TRBV6-5
ASSYGGQGPYNEQF
>TRBJ1-5|TRBV5-1
ASSDGTGGGQPQH
>TRBJ2-7|TRBV20-1
SAAPGTGPTYEQY
>TRBJ2-7|TRBV4-3
ASSQEQGPSYEQY
>TRBJ2-7|TRBV7-6
ASSLNVLAGANEQY
>TRBJ2-5|TRBV16
ASSGRQQETQY
>TRBJ2-7|TRBV12-3/TRBV12-4
ASSYLPYEQY
>TRBJ2-3|TRBV20-1
SARDIRGARATDTQY
>TRBJ1-5|TRBV7-9
ASSLQGNQPQH
>TRBJ2-7|TRBV4-1
ASSHSLGVDEQY
>TRBJ2-5|TRBV7-9
ASSFSTITQETQY
>TRBJ2-7|TRBV7-6
ASSPTSGITYEQY
>TRBJ1-5|TRBV14
ASSRGLNQPQH
>TRBJ2-7|TRBV29-1
SVEDGGYEQY
>TRBJ1-1|TRBV5-4
ASSYGQKPEAF
>TRBJ2-7|TRBV7-9
ASSSGNVEQY
>TRBJ2-1|TRBV13
ASSSQGVLEQF
>TRBJ2-7|TRBV4-1
ASSQGTGGRYEQY
>TRBJ2-3|TRBV29-1
SVEGRLSTDTQY
>TRBJ2-1|TRBV6-5
ASSYEQGDYNEQF
>TRBJ2-7|TRBV29-1
SVEEPGRYEQY